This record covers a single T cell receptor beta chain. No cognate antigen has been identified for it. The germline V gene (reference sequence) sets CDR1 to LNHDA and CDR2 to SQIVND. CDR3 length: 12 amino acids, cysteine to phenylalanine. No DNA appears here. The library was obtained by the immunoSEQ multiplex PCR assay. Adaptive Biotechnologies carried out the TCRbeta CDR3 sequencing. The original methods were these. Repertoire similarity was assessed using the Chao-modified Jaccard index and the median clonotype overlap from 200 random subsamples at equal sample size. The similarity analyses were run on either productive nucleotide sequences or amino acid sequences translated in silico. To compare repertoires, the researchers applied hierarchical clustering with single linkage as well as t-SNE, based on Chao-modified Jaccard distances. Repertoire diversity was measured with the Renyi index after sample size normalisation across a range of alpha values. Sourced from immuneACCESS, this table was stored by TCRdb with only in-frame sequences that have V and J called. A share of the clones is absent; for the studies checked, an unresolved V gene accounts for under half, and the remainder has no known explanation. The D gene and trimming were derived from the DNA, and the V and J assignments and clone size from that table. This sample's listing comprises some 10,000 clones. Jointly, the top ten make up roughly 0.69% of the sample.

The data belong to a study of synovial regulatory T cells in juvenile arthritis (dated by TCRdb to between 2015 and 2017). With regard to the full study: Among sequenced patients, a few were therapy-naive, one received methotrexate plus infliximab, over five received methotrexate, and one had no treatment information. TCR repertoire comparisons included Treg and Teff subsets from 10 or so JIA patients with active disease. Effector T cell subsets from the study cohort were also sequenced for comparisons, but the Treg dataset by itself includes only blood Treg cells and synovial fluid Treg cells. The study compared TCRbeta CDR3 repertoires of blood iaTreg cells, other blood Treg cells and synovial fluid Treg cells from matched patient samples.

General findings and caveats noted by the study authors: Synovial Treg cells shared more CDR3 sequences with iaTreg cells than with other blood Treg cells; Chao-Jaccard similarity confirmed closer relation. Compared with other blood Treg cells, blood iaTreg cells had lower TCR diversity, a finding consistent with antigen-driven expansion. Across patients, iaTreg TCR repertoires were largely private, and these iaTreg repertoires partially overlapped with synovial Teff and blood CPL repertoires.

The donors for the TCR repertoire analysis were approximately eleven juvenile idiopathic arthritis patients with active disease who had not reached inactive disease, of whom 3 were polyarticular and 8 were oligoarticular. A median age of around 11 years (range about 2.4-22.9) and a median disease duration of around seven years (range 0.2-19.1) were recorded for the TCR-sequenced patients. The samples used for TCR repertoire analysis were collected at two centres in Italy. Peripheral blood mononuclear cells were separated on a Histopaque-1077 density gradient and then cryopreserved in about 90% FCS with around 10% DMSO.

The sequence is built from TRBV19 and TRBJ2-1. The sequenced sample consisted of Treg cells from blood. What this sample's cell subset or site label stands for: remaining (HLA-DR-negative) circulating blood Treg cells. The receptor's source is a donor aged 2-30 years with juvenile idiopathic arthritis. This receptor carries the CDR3 CASSMIYNEQFF.